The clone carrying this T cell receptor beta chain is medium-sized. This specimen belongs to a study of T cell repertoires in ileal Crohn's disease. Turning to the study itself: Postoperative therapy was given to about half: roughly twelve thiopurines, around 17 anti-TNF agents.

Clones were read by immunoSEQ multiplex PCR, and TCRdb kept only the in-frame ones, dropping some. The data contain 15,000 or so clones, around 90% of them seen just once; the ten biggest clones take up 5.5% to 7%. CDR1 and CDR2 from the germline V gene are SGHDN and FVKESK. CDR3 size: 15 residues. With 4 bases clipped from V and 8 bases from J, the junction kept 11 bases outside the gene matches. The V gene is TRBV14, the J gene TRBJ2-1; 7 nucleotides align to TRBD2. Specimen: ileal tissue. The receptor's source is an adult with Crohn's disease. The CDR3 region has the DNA TGTGCCAGCAGCCGTCGGGGGGAGAGGTTGGATGAGCAGTTCTTC. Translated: CASSRRGERLDEQFF.